Each of the 16 T cell receptor beta chains below was sequenced from the same sample in a study of hypomethylating agent response in myelodysplastic syndrome (dated by TCRdb to 2020 to 2022). The library was built by means of the immunoSEQ multiplex PCR assay. This immuneACCESS table, as held by TCRdb, lists in-frame sequences with V and J called but not all clones. Of the missing ones, under half trace to an unresolved V gene in checked studies; the others have no known cause. Here the sample has about 6,000 clones; approximately 80% occur a single time. 8% to 10% of the sample rests with the top ten. This sample comprised bone marrow, obtained before or after starting hypomethylating agent treatment for myelodysplastic syndrome (not recorded which). These receptor sequences come from a human donor with myelodysplastic syndrome.

This clone appeared once. V is TRBV6-1 and J is TRBJ2-5; TRBD2 might be the D (6 bases). V lost 4 bases and J lost 5, with 14 bases in between. Germline V lookup: CDR1 MNHNS, CDR2 SASEGT. This CDR3 is built from 14 residues. CDR3 sequence: CASSVTRGRETQYF. In DNA, the CDR3 is TGTGCCAGCAGTGTGACCCGGGGGAGGGAGACCCAGTACTTC.

This chain uses TRBV7-2 with TRBJ1-1; D is undetermined. The ends were cut back, 5 bases at V and 7 bases at J, with 20 bases in the middle. Germline CDR1 SGHTA, CDR2 FQGNSA. The CDR3 runs 15 residues. This chain's CDR3 is CASSPLGARPDEAFF. CDR3 nucleotides: TGTGCCAGCAGCCCGTTGGGAGCGCGACCTGATGAAGCTTTCTTT. Full variable domain (rest looked up from reference TRBV7-2 and TRBJ1-1): GAGVSQSPSNKVTEKGKDVELRCDPISGHTALYWYRQSLGQGLEFLIYFQGNSAPDKSGLPSDRFSAERTGGSVSTLTIQRTQQEDSAVYLCASSPLGARPDEAFFGQGTRLTVV.

The chain joins TRBV18 to TRBJ2-2, with 8 positions matching TRBD1. CDR3 length: 13 amino acids. CDR1 KGHSH and CDR2 LQKENI come from the germline V gene. Trimming cost V 3 bases and J 6 bases; bases outside gene matches: 0. The CDR3 DNA sequence: TGTGCCAGCTCACCGGACAGGGCCGGGGAGCTGTTTTTT. Protein: CASSPDRAGELFF.

The rearrangement joins TRBV28 to TRBJ2-1; D possibly corresponds to TRBD1 (5 bases). This CDR3 has 13 residues. The germline CDR1 and CDR2 sequences are MDHEN and SYDVKM. Trimming took off 6 bases at V and 4 bases at J, with 10 bases between the two ends. The CDR3 region is CASRVDSYNEQFF. The CDR3 DNA follows: TGTGCCAGCAGGGTTGACAGTTACAATGAGCAGTTCTTC. Filled out from reference TRBV28 and TRBJ2-1, the complete variable domain reads DVKVTQSSRYLVKRTGEKVFLECVQDMDHENMFWYRQDPGLGLRLIYFSYDVKMKEKGDIPEGYSVSREKKERFSLILESASTNQTSMYLCASRVDSYNEQFFGPGTRLTVL.

The CDR3: CASSIGDTEAFF. The CDR3 bases are TGTGCCAGCAGCATCGGAGACACTGAAGCTTTCTTT. J is TRBJ1-1 and V is TRBV6-6; D remains unclear. Germline V gene sequence: CDR1 MNHNY, CDR2 SVGAGI (reference sequence). Trimming shortened V by 6 bases and J by 3 bases, and 8 bases separated the two germline ends. The CDR3 totals 12 residues.

The chain is built from TRBV10-2 and TRBJ2-5, with 15 bases aligning to TRBD2. J was trimmed by 0 bases and V by 10 bases; bases with no gene match: 6. CDR1 is WSHSY and CDR2 is SAAADI in the germline V gene. The CDR3 spans 16 residues. DNA for the CDR3: TGCGCCACAGGACTAGCGGGGGGGCCCTACCAAGAGACCCAGTACTTC. This sequence encodes CATGLAGGPYQETQYF.

The chain uses TRBV19 and TRBJ1-1, with a tentative D call TRBD1 (6 bases). Per the germline V gene, CDR1 is LNHDA and CDR2 is SQIVND (reference sequence). V dropped 2 bases and J dropped 4 bases, with 20 bases sitting between them. The CDR3 length is 17 residues. The CDR3 DNA sequence: TGTGCCAGTAGTATATTTCCCGGGGGGCTGTGGGGCACTGAAGCTTTCTTT. Amino acid sequence: CASSIFPGGLWGTEAFF.

The table lists this clone with a few counts. The V gene is TRBV5-4, the J gene TRBJ1-1; D not certain. Germline CDR1 SGHNT, CDR2 YYREEE (reference sequence). The ends were cut back, 1 base at V and 1 base at J, with 11 bases in the middle. The CDR3 is 15 amino acids. The CDR3 DNA sequence: TGTGCCAGCAGCTTGTCTGTCAGCCAGAACACTGAAGCTTTCTTT. This sequence encodes CASSLSVSQNTEAFF.

This chain links TRBV5-1 with TRBJ2-5; D possibly corresponds to TRBD2 (6 bases). Germline CDR1 reads SGHRS; CDR2 reads YFSETQ. Trimming took 0 bases from V and 5 from J, leaving 20 bases between them. This CDR3 comprises 17 residues. The CDR3, as DNA: TGCGCCAGCAGCTTGGGGGTCCGGGACTCAGTCGGGGAGACCCAGTACTTC. It yields the protein CASSLGVRDSVGETQYF.

The chain couples TRBV18 to TRBJ1-2; a weak D match, TRBD1 (5 bases). Trimming cost V 0 bases and J 2 bases, with 10 bases left between them. The CDR3 has 15 residues. From germline, CDR1 is KGHSH and CDR2 LQKENI. The CDR3 nucleotides read TGTGCCAGCTCACCACCGGAGACAGCGAACTATGGCTACACCTTC. Translated, it gives CASSPPETANYGYTF.

J is TRBJ2-2 and V is TRBV10-2, with 11 bases matching TRBD2. The CDR3 is made up of 17 amino acids. Per the germline V gene, CDR1 is WSHSY and CDR2 is SAAADI. With V trimmed by 6 bases and J by 2 bases, 8 bases remained unmatched. CDR3 nucleotides: TGCGCCAGCAGCCACAGACTAGCGGGGATCAACACCGGGGAGCTGTTTTTT. Its translation: CASSHRLAGINTGELFF.

The V and J genes are TRBV5-1 and TRBJ1-6; no clear D. Germline V gene lookup returns CDR1 SGHRS and CDR2 YFSETQ. The CDR3 totals 13 residues. With 4 bases removed from V and 13 bases from J, the gap between germline ends came to 15 bases. CDR3 bases: TGCGCCAGCAGCCTGTTCAGTCTCCAGCCCCTCCACTTT. Encoded protein: CASSLFSLQPLHF. The variable domain in full, with the rest retrieved from reference TRBV5-1 and TRBJ1-6, is KAGVTQTPRYLIKTRGQQVTLSCSPISGHRSVSWYQQTPGQGLQFLFEYFSETQRNKGNFPGRFSGRQFSNSRSEMNVSTLELGDSALYLCASSLFSLQPLHFGNGTRLTVT.

This rearrangement joins TRBV10-1 to TRBJ2-7; no clear D. V was pared by 0 bases and J by 7 bases, with 10 bases between. This CDR3 contains 13 residues. In germline, CDR1 is WNHNN, CDR2 SYGVQD (reference sequence). CDR3 sequence: CASSESNPREQYF. The CDR3 nucleotides read TGCGCCAGCAGTGAGTCGAATCCTAGGGAGCAGTACTTC.

The J gene is TRBJ2-3, the V gene TRBV5-4; no clear D gene. Deletions cut 0 bases from V and 3 bases from J, with 2 bases between. This CDR3 is built from 12 residues. Germline-derived CDR1 and CDR2 are SGHNT and YYREEE (reference sequence). This CDR3 reads CASSLETDTQYF. The DNA for the CDR3 is TGTGCCAGCAGCTTGGAAACAGATACGCAGTATTTT.

This rearrangement joins TRBV5-1 to TRBJ1-2, with D possibly matching TRBD1 (6 bases). There are 14 residues in the CDR3. V lost 0 bases and J 8 bases, leaving 14 bases between the germline ends. The germline V gene has CDR1 SGHRS and CDR2 YFSETQ. CDR3 amino acids: CASSLGFSGDGYTF. The CDR3 DNA reads as TGCGCCAGCAGCTTGGGATTCTCAGGGGACGGCTACACCTTC. The variable domain in full, completed from reference TRBV5-1 and TRBJ1-2, reads KAGVTQTPRYLIKTRGQQVTLSCSPISGHRSVSWYQQTPGQGLQFLFEYFSETQRNKGNFPGRFSGRQFSNSRSEMNVSTLELGDSALYLCASSLGFSGDGYTFGSGTRLTVV.

This clone was seen a single time. The rearrangement links TRBV6-5 to TRBJ2-3; 7 bases line up with TRBD1. The germline CDR1 and CDR2 sequences are MNHEY and SVGAGI. The length of the CDR3 is 14 residues. Trimming at V came to 6 bases and at J to 2 bases, leaving 5 bases not matched to a gene. The CDR3: CASRGTAFTDTQYF. DNA for the CDR3: TGTGCCAGCAGAGGGACAGCTTTCACAGATACGCAGTATTTT.